A single sample is the source of the 24 T cell receptor beta chains below, sequenced in a study of OX40 agonist ivuxolimab in advanced cancers. Some clones are missing from TCRdb's copy, which holds only in-frame ones; the method was immunoSEQ multiplex PCR. The table shows approximately 61,000 clones, with nearly 90% occurring only once. Material: CD4+ or CD8+ T cells sorted from blood, obtained in a trial of the OX40 agonist ivuxolimab. Every receptor here comes from an adult with an advanced solid tumor such as melanoma, head and neck, liver or kidney cancer.

This rearrangement joins TRBV11-2 to TRBJ1-5; D gene unclear. The length of the CDR3 is 13 residues. The germline V and J ends were trimmed by 0 bases and 9 bases, with 9 bases remaining between them. Germline V gives CDR1 SGHAT, CDR2 FQNNGV. The CDR3 DNA follows: TGTGCCAGCAGCTTAGAGGACGGCGGGCCCCAGCATTTT. Its translation is CASSLEDGGPQHF.

The rearrangement links TRBV13 to TRBJ1-6; tentatively, D is TRBD1 (5 bases). This CDR3 comprises 22 residues. Trimming took off 0 bases at V and 0 bases at J, with 24 bases between the two ends. Per the germline V gene, CDR1 is PRHDT and CDR2 is FYEKMQ (reference sequence). This CDR3 reads CASSLGWGAPLGQSSYNSPLHF. For the CDR3, the DNA is TGTGCCAGCAGCTTAGGATGGGGAGCCCCCCTGGGGCAGAGCTCCTATAATTCACCCCTCCACTTT.

The chain joins TRBV10-3 to TRBJ2-3; the match to TRBD2 covers 13 bases. Germline CDR1 ENHRY, CDR2 SYGVKD. The ends lost 4 bases at V and 2 bases at J; junction bases unmatched: 3. The CDR3 totals 16 residues. In DNA, the CDR3 is TGTGCCATCAGTGGGACTAGCGGGGGAAACACAGATACGCAGTATTTT. This translates into CAISGTSGGNTDTQYF.

This clone was counted between two and nine times. J is TRBJ1-1 and V is TRBV19; 9 positions match TRBD1. Germline trimming cut 10 bases from V and 1 base from J; bases unmatched to any gene: 4. Germline assignment: CDR1 LNHDA and CDR2 SQIVND (reference sequence). This CDR3 spans 13 amino acids. In DNA, the CDR3 is TGTGCCACCAAGGACAGGGGGAACACTGAAGCTTTCTTT. Protein: CATKDRGNTEAFF.

The chain recombines TRBV19 with TRBJ2-5; 8 bases are a match to TRBD1. The CDR3 contains 14 residues. CDR1 and CDR2 from the germline V gene are LNHDA and SQIVND (reference sequence). After removal of 1 base from V and 4 bases from J, the junction contained 2 bases not matched to a gene. The CDR3 coding sequence is TGTGCCAGTAGTATAGGGACAGGGCGAGAGACCCAGTACTTC. Protein sequence: CASSIGTGRETQYF. Variable domain in full (rest from reference TRBV19 and TRBJ2-5): DGGITQSPKYLFRKEGQNVTLSCEQNLNHDAMYWYRQDPGQGLRLIYYSQIVNDFQKGDIAEGYSVSREKKESFPLTVTSAQKNPTAFYLCASSIGTGRETQYFGPGTRLLVL.

The genes are TRBV5-1 and TRBJ2-6, with unresolved D. Trimming removed 2 bases at V and 0 bases at J, with 6 bases between. Germline values: CDR1 SGHRS, CDR2 YFSETQ. The CDR3 length is 15 residues. The CDR3 DNA follows: TGCGCCAGCAGCTTCTCGGGCTCTGGGGCCAACGTCCTGACTTTC. Translated, it gives CASSFSGSGANVLTF.

The chain is built from TRBV6-5 and TRBJ1-2; possible D gene TRBD1, 5 bases. Germline values: CDR1 MNHEY, CDR2 SVGAGI. Trimming stripped 6 bases from V and 1 base from J, with 12 bases between. The CDR3 covers 14 residues. CDR3 in DNA: TGTGCCAGCAGGGACATACGGAGTAACTATGGCTACACCTTC. It yields the protein CASRDIRSNYGYTF.

V and J are TRBV19 and TRBJ1-5; tentatively, D is TRBD1 (6 bases). With 4 bases removed from V and 4 bases from J, the gap between germline ends came to 14 bases. The CDR3 is 15 amino acids. Per the germline V gene, CDR1 is LNHDA and CDR2 is SQIVND (reference sequence). Here the CDR3 reads CASSTGQRPNQPQHF. The CDR3 coding sequence is TGTGCCAGTAGTACAGGACAGCGGCCGAATCAGCCCCAGCATTTT. Drawing the rest from reference TRBV19 and TRBJ1-5, the complete variable domain is DGGITQSPKYLFRKEGQNVTLSCEQNLNHDAMYWYRQDPGQGLRLIYYSQIVNDFQKGDIAEGYSVSREKKESFPLTVTSAQKNPTAFYLCASSTGQRPNQPQHFGDGTRLSIL.

This chain connects TRBV15 to TRBJ2-7, with 12 bases matching TRBD2. Losses at the gene ends were 2 bases for V and 4 bases for J; bases not matched to a gene: 3. There are 15 residues in the CDR3. Germline CDR1 is LNHNV and CDR2 is YYDKDF (reference sequence). In DNA, the CDR3 is TGTGCCACCAGCAGATCTAGCGGGGGGGCTTACGAGCAGTACTTC. Translation gives CATSRSSGGAYEQYF.

This clone has just a few counts. The chain combines TRBV5-1 with TRBJ1-2; TRBD1 agrees at 9 bases. The junction had 6 bases not matched to a gene; V was cut back by 4 bases and J by 5 bases. CDR1 and CDR2 (germline): SGHRS, YFSETQ. The CDR3 runs to 14 residues. The chain's CDR3 is CASSPSGTGYGYTF. The DNA of the CDR3 is TGCGCCAGCAGCCCTTCCGGGACAGGGTATGGCTACACCTTC.

In this sample, this clone turned up a few times. J is TRBJ2-3 and V is TRBV5-1, with D perhaps matching TRBD1 or TRBD2 (5 bases each). V dropped 5 bases and J dropped 3 bases, with 16 bases sitting between them. CDR1 and CDR2 (germline): SGHRS, YFSETQ. CDR3 length: 15 residues. CDR3 residues: CASRETGRTTDTQYF. The CDR3 nucleotides read TGCGCCAGCAGGGAGACGGGACGTACGACAGATACGCAGTATTTT.

This chain uses TRBV5-1 with TRBJ2-3, with D tentatively TRBD2 (5 bases). CDR1 and CDR2 (germline): SGHRS, YFSETQ. V lost 4 bases to trimming and J lost 2 bases, with 11 bases between them. The CDR3 is made up of 14 amino acids. The CDR3 DNA is TGCGCCAGCAGCCCCGGACTTCTCACAGATACGCAGTATTTT. Protein product: CASSPGLLTDTQYF. Supplemented by reference TRBV5-1 and TRBJ2-3, the full variable domain reads KAGVTQTPRYLIKTRGQQVTLSCSPISGHRSVSWYQQTPGQGLQFLFEYFSETQRNKGNFPGRFSGRQFSNSRSEMNVSTLELGDSALYLCASSPGLLTDTQYFGPGTRLTVL.

The chain links TRBV5-1 to TRBJ2-1; 7 nucleotides agree with TRBD2. The germline V gene encodes CDR1 SGHRS and CDR2 YFSETQ. Trimming took 1 base from V and 8 from J; bases not matched to a gene: 6. This CDR3 has 14 amino acids. CDR3 bases: TGCGCCAGCAGCTTGCGGACTAGAAGTGATGAGCAGTTCTTC. Residues: CASSLRTRSDEQFF.

The chain has TRBV7-9 and TRBJ1-4, with 7 positions matching TRBD1. The CDR3 sequence is 15 residues long. V was clipped by 5 bases and J by 4 bases; unmatched bases: 7. Germline values: CDR1 SEHNR, CDR2 FQNEAQ (reference sequence). CDR3 sequence: CASSRSQGINEKLFF. DNA for the CDR3: TGTGCCAGCAGCCGGTCACAGGGGATTAATGAAAAACTGTTTTTT.

This sequence joins TRBV5-1 and TRBJ2-6; 9 bases are a match to TRBD1. The CDR3 extends over 17 amino acids. V lost 4 bases, J lost 2 bases, and 7 bases stayed unmatched. CDR1 is SGHRS, CDR2 YFSETQ, per germline. This CDR3 reads CASSPKTGGAGANVLTF. The CDR3 DNA is TGCGCCAGCAGCCCTAAGACAGGGGGAGCTGGGGCCAACGTCCTGACTTTC.

The V gene is TRBV9, the J gene TRBJ1-3; TRBD1 matches 9 bases. The CDR3 totals 13 residues. With 7 bases clipped from V and 8 bases from J, the junction kept 7 bases outside the gene matches. Germline V lookup: CDR1 SGDLS, CDR2 YYNGEE. The CDR3 nucleotides read TGTGCCAGCTCCCGGGACAGGGTGGACACCATATATTTT. Encoded protein: CASSRDRVDTIYF.

V and J are TRBV2 and TRBJ2-3; no clear D. Germline loops: CDR1 SNHLY, CDR2 FYNNEI. V lost 7 bases, J lost 0 bases, and 8 bases lay in between. This CDR3 is 13 amino acids long. For the CDR3, the DNA is TGTGCCAGCAATTCCGCGAGCACAGATACGCAGTATTTT. It translates to CASNSASTDTQYF.

The rearrangement joins TRBV5-5 to TRBJ1-5, with 7 nucleotides matching TRBD1. The CDR3 length is 14 residues. Germline assignment: CDR1 SGHKS and CDR2 YYEKEE (reference sequence). Trimming took 4 bases from V and 5 from J; bases not matched to a gene: 6. The chain's CDR3 is CASSLGGTDQPQHF. The CDR3 DNA sequence: TGTGCCAGCAGCCTCGGCGGGACAGATCAGCCCCAGCATTTT. The full variable domain, rest sourced from reference TRBV5-5 and TRBJ1-5, is DAGVTQSPTHLIKTRGQQVTLRCSPISGHKSVSWYQQVLGQGPQFIFQYYEKEERGRGNFPDRFSARQFPNYSSELNVNALLLGDSALYLCASSLGGTDQPQHFGDGTRLSIL.

This chain connects TRBV6-5 to TRBJ1-2; 8 bases line up with TRBD1. Trimming at V came to 4 bases and at J to 4 bases, leaving 11 bases not matched to a gene. Germline V gene data show CDR1 as MNHEY and CDR2 as SVGAGI. The CDR3 is 16 residues long. CDR3 DNA sequence: TGTGCCAGCAGTTCGGGAGGGACAGGCTTTCTCTATGGCTACACCTTC. It codes for CASSSGGTGFLYGYTF.

The gene calls are TRBV6-5 and TRBJ2-7; D is unresolved. V dropped 6 bases and J dropped 1 base, with 7 bases sitting between them. This CDR3 region has 12 residues. Germline CDR1 MNHEY, CDR2 SVGAGI. As DNA, the CDR3 is TGTGCCAGCAGGGCGGAGTCCTACGAGCAGTACTTC. Translated, it gives CASRAESYEQYF.

The chain couples TRBV7-6 to TRBJ2-4; 9 nucleotides match TRBD1. The CDR3 has 15 amino acids. CDR1 is SGHVS and CDR2 is FNYEAQ in the germline V gene. The V gene end was trimmed by 1 base and the J gene end by 13 bases; junction bases not matched to a gene: 11. In DNA form, the CDR3 reads TGTGCCAGCAGCTTAGATCCGGGACAGGGCGGAAGGCAGTACTTC. Encoded protein: CASSLDPGQGGRQYF.

This clone was counted only a few times. The V call is TRBV14, the J call TRBJ2-2; maybe TRBD2 (6 bases). Germline V gene sequence: CDR1 SGHDN, CDR2 FVKESK. Trimming pared 4 bases from V and 1 base from J, leaving 13 bases between. The CDR3 length is 16 residues. CDR3 amino acids: CASSPPGSLNTGELFF. DNA for the CDR3: TGTGCCAGCAGCCCTCCCGGGAGCTTGAACACCGGGGAGCTGTTTTTT.

V gene TRBV9 combines with J gene TRBJ2-1, with unresolved D. CDR1 is SGDLS, CDR2 YYNGEE, per germline. V lost 3 bases and J 8 bases, leaving 9 bases between the germline ends. The CDR3 runs to 12 residues. In DNA, the CDR3 is TGTGCCAGCAGCGCTCTAGTCCATGAGCAGTTCTTC. Protein: CASSALVHEQFF.

This clone occurred once. The rearrangement joins TRBV5-5 to TRBJ1-2; D gene ambiguous. V was pared by 4 bases and J by 8 bases, with 18 bases between. This CDR3 comprises 14 residues. Germline lookup yields CDR1 SGHKS and CDR2 YYEKEE (reference sequence). CDR3 sequence (DNA): TGTGCCAGCAGCCTGGGGAGGGCCTCGTGGGGCTACACCTTC. This codes for CASSLGRASWGYTF. The full variable domain, with the rest looked up from reference TRBV5-5 and TRBJ1-2, is DAGVTQSPTHLIKTRGQQVTLRCSPISGHKSVSWYQQVLGQGPQFIFQYYEKEERGRGNFPDRFSARQFPNYSSELNVNALLLGDSALYLCASSLGRASWGYTFGSGTRLTVV.